Within the sample, the clone carrying this TCR beta chain is large. Repertoires were generated with immunoSEQ multiplex PCR, while TCRdb's copy carries only in-frame clones and drops some. The data hold nearly 3,000 clones, with 20% to 25% observed a single time. The sample comes from a study of T cells in localized non-small cell lung cancer. Looked up from germline, CDR1 is KGHSH and CDR2 is LQKENI. There are 17 residues in the CDR3. V gave up 6 bases and J gave up 3 bases, with 22 bases separating them. This specimen was lung tumor tissue, taken before any cancer treatment. V and J are TRBV18 and TRBJ2-3, with D possibly being TRBD2 (6 bases). This sequence was found in a man aged 35-75 years with stage III lung adenocarcinoma. As DNA, the CDR3 is TGTGCCAGCTCGCCTGGGTTGACTAACCGGGGGACAGATACGCAGTATTTT. Encoded protein: CASSPGLTNRGTDTQYF.